This T cell receptor beta chain appears in the sequencing data of a study (dated by TCRdb to the mid-2010s). Regarding the study in general: The study set out to test whether tumor-infiltrating Tregs in breast cancer get recruited from blood Tregs or are instead converted in situ from other CD4+ T cell subsets. Results the study describes overall, beyond this receptor: The TCR alpha and beta sequences of tumor-infiltrating Tregs showed the greatest overlap with tumor naive CD4+ T cells, followed by blood naive CD4+ T cells. Tumor memory CD4+ T cell TCR gene usage was found to cluster with blood and lymph node memory CD4+ cells and with lymph node naive CD4+ cells. Validation in the larger cohort was restricted to a single TCR beta V-J rearrangement rather than whole repertoires.

Cells that were CD4+CD25+CD127-/low were isolated as Tregs. Tregs, naive and memory CD4+ T cells from tumor, blood and ipsilateral draining lymph nodes of a few breast cancer patients underwent full-length TCR alpha and beta sequencing. Ficoll density gradient centrifugation was used to isolate mononuclear cells from lymph nodes or from 45 to 50 ml of peripheral blood. Sorted cell populations were confirmed by FACS to exceed 90% purity. Concerning this clonotype itself: Its antigen specificity is not known. No base quality values were provided; no much bigger clone lies one nucleotide off.

Full-length TCR variable regions were amplified by 5' RACE PCR using constant-region reverse primers, and then by semi-nested PCR using Nested Universal Primer A. Using the ReliaPrep RNA Cell Miniprep System, total RNA was extracted, and the SMARTer RACE 5'/3' Kit was then used to reverse transcribe the RNA into 5'RACE-ready cDNA. An Illumina MiSeq was used to sequence the full-length TCR alpha and beta libraries, which had been barcoded with multiplex adaptors. The paper's processing steps were these. For each of nine subset-tissue groups, sequencing data from the five patients were pooled, and the groups were compared by unsupervised clustering of TCR gene usage. The Morisita-Horn index was used to calculate repertoire similarity, with shared sequences weighted according to their contribution to each repertoire. The raw public data were reprocessed by TCRdb itself: fastp quality trimming at Q25, MiXCR clonotype calling, in-frame beta chains only. Merged by CDR3 protein, the rows form single entries marked with the most common genes and DNA. Clone size and V and J calls follow TCRdb, not the original study. This sample comprises about 10,000 distinct CDR3 sequences, approximately 25% of them detected only once. The biggest ten clones account for more than 2.5% of the sample.

The clonotype comes from a female donor with breast cancer. Input material: Tregs sorted from blood.

This receptor carries the CDR3 CASSTAGPSYEQYF. At the DNA level, the sequence is TGTGCCAGCAGTACAGCGGGGCCCTCCTACGAGCAGTACTTC. The chain links TRBV2 with TRBJ2-7, and 7 junctional nucleotides match TRBD2. From the germline V gene, CDR1 is SNHLY and CDR2 is FYNNEI. Its CDR3 holds 14 amino acids, cysteine through phenylalanine. The sequence is cut down to CDR3 DNA, 42 bases in frame from base 1. V trim: 5 bases; J trim: 0 bases; unmatched bases: 4.